Given below is one TCR beta chain in context. Its binding antigen is unknown. No quality values exist for individual bases; no much larger clone is one base distant. This sample stems from a study of blood T cells in healthy people across ages (dated by TCRdb to between 2014 and 2017). As for the study more broadly: In model experiments, template switching captured about one uniquely barcoded TCR beta cDNA molecule for every two T cells. Two additional independent replicas of 1 million unique cDNA reads from the same blood draw were analyzed for two donors (one aged 18 to 30 and one aged 80 or older). The donors were split into four age groups: young (average about 16 years), middle-aged (more than 35), aged (62) and long-lived (roughly 80). Age-related changes in TCR beta repertoire diversity were measured in the study by deep sequencing normalized with unique cDNA molecular identifiers. What the authors observed across the whole study: Because donor CMV infection status was unknown, age-related changes in expanded clonotypes were potentially confounded. Compared with the aged group, the long-lived group had more naive CD4+ T cells, fewer expanded clones and increased TCR diversity, suggesting age selection. Bulk unsorted PBMC profiling prevented conclusive comparison of naive and antigen-experienced compartments. Estimates of total diversity based on one million sequenced T cells were regarded as lower bounds and as underestimates. Observed TCR beta diversity correlated strongly with the percentage of naive T cells measured by flow cytometry. As age increased, observed TCR beta diversity per million T cells dropped in a roughly linear way, and a significant reduction was already evident by age 40.

Library prep was done by 5' RACE. Sequencer: Illumina HiSeq 2500. A second PCR of roughly 7 to 11 cycles was run with a J-beta primer mix and a sample-barcoded 5' primer. A template-switch 5' adaptor carrying 12 random nucleotides introduced a unique molecular identifier onto each TCR beta cDNA molecule. Each sample yielded at least 2.5 million CDR3-containing paired-end reads. First-strand cDNA synthesis was performed from all RNA using the Mint cDNA synthesis kit, with priming by a TRBC-specific oligonucleotide. Following uracil-DNA glycosylase treatment, all cDNA underwent a first 18-cycle PCR with the universal primers M1SS and BC2_uni_R. The authors' analysis ran thus. Each sample was normalized by randomly selecting 1 million high-quality reads, each carrying a distinct molecular identifier. Reads with shared molecular identifiers were discarded instead of being binned into consensus sequences. MiTCR, set to a Q25 quality threshold and the strictest error-elimination algorithm, was used for CDR3 identification, clonotype clustering and error correction. A nonparametric unseen species model with Euler transformation was used to estimate lower-bound total TCR beta diversity. TCRdb reran the public reads through fastp at Q25 and MiXCR, keeping productive beta chains. Entries that share a CDR3 protein sequence are merged under the most common genes and DNA. The V and J calls here are based on TCRdb, not the publication. The sample table shows roughly 1 million distinct CDR3 sequences, and 25% are seen once. Approximately 0.79% of the sample is held by the ten biggest clonotypes.

V and J lose 5 bases and 8 bases, and a span of 14 bases separates them. The CDR3 has 13 amino acids, counting the end cysteine and phenylalanine. The sequence is cut down to CDR3 DNA, 39 bases in frame from base 1. According to the germline V gene (reference sequence), CDR1 reads SEHNR and CDR2 reads FQNEAQ. Donors were roughly 40 systemically healthy Caucasian individuals from Russia aged roughly 6 to 90 years. Each donor gave ten milliliters of peripheral blood, collected into EDTA-treated Vacutainer tubes. Ficoll-Paque density-gradient centrifugation was used to isolate PBMCs, with at least 6.5 million obtained per sample. Total RNA was extracted from PBMCs with Trizol reagent, with at least 5.5 micrograms obtained per sample. The percentages of naive CD45RAhigh/CD27high T cells were determined by flow cytometry on a PBMC aliquot from every donor. In addition, the sample was reused for a study of T cells of mothers and their children. The second paper further reports: Nine systemically healthy Caucasian individuals, comprising three mothers and their six children, were included as donors. cDNA synthesis used all of the extracted RNA, with around 1.5 ug of RNA in each 15 ul reaction. Sample barcodes and 2-4 random nucleotides were added via the M1S primer in the second PCR. Each mother yielded over 9 million TCR beta CDR3 reads and each child roughly 3 million reads. Thymic selection shapes the output of TCR recombination in a similar way in related and unrelated pairs, and inherited differences have a minor effect. Normalized repertoire overlap was always found to be slightly, but never significantly, higher in related mother-child pairs than in unrelated mother-child pairs. Persistent microchimeric T cell clones were not detected, at a sensitivity of 95 to 100 clones per million clonotypes. In the study, deep NGS was used to compare the TCR beta repertoires of mothers and children, and features distinguishing related mother-child pairs from unrelated individuals were sought. The mean age was 40 +/- 4 years for the mothers and around 10 +/- 4 years for the children. After adapter ligation was performed with NEBNext reagents, the libraries were sequenced on an Illumina HiSeq 2000 with 100+100 nt paired-end reads. To avoid cross-contamination, the mother libraries and the child libraries were prepared a month apart and sequenced in separate runs. For each donor, somewhere between roughly 450,000 and 2,200,000 distinct TCR beta clonotypes were identified. Naive TCR beta clonotypes were estimated from low-frequency clonotypes matched to each donor's FACS-determined naive share, without sorting.

This sequence originates from a girl between 2 and 10 years old in good health. This receptor chain uses TRBV7-9 and TRBJ2-3; there is no confident call for the D gene. The material sequenced was blood. DNA sequence: TGTGCCAGCAGCGCCCACCGAGAGCCTACGCAGTATTTT. It encodes CASSAHREPTQYF. The full variable domain, completed from the reference TRBV7-9 and TRBJ2-3 proteins outside the CDR3, reads DTGVSQNPRHKITKRGQNVTFRCDPISEHNRLYWYRQTLGQGPEFLTYFQNEAQLEKSRLLSDRFSAERPKGSFSTLEIQRTEQGDSAMYLCASSAHREPTQYFGPGTRLTVL.